The rows below give T cell receptor beta chains drawn from one sample of a study of CD4 and CD8 cells across lung adenocarcinoma regions. TCRdb redid the calling of the PCR reads with MiXCR, one entry per CDR3 protein. This table holds about 7,300 distinct CDR3 sequences, about 50% found once. Source material: CD8+ T cells from the center of a lung tumor. All receptors derive from a male donor with lung adenocarcinoma. The CD4 and CD8 labels of this study may be unreliable. Both conserved end residues are part of each CDR3. The D gene is left open where the match is weak.

v_call d_call cdr3_aa
TRBV6-1 . CASSEIGRGEIAGYEQYF
TRBV6-1 TRBD2 CASSEASGSTDTQYF
TRBV14 TRBD1 CASSQDPRGRSTDTQYF
TRBV27 . CASSRPGAEAFF
TRBV10-1 TRBD1 CASSGDNRGFFNTEAFF
TRBV7-2 . CASRRGPAGETQYF
TRBV7-7 . CASSRGGLGYNEQYF
TRBV5-1 TRBD2 CASSLVGSAAGGTYNEQFF
TRBV4-1 . CASSQAMRGARYGYTF
TRBV6-1 . CASSEGTLERETQYF
TRBV10-3 . CAISIVSADTQYF
TRBV11-2 . CASSLDWGQQETQYF
TRBV6-1 TRBD1 CASSDGQGSTDTQYF
TRBV6-1 TRBD1 CASSDLDRFTTGIGVFGNTIYF
TRBV6-1 . CASSTTLSSYNSPLHF
TRBV4-1 . CASSQRTEETQYF
TRBV6-1 . CASSSPGGNTDTQYF
TRBV6-1 . CASSEFPHSGNTIYF
TRBV6-1 TRBD2 CASSPLLAGVRGAQYF
TRBV6-1 . CASSDSHFETQYF
TRBV6-1 . CASNSQGISTDTQYF
TRBV27 TRBD2 CASSSGIAGVNTGELFF
TRBV27 . CASGVGAGPSSYNEQFF
TRBV7-2 . CASSLADQETQYF
TRBV6-1 TRBD1 CASSEVRQGKGTQYF
TRBV20-1 . CSASKDTQYF
TRBV6-1 . CASSHSVYTGELFF
TRBV6-1 . CASSEADSLYEQYF
TRBV11-2 TRBD1 CASSQITGELGETQYF
TRBV9 TRBD2 CASSGSGEDTQYF
TRBV28 . CASSFSDNGPTEQYF
TRBV6-1 . CASSEGGYSYNEQFF
TRBV10-1 . CASSESGWDSSYEQYF
TRBV6-4 . CATRLRVKDMQYF
TRBV9 TRBD1 CASSVAAGQGFGTQYF
TRBV6-1 . CASSPGGPGANVLTF
TRBV6-5 . CASITRTTYNEQFF
TRBV6-5 TRBD2 CASSLQPLAGGGEQYF
TRBV6-1 . CAADGYYEQYF
TRBV6-5 . CASSYGGPGTGELFF
TRBV28 . CASTEQGGEQYF
TRBV6-5 . CASSSGAGLAYEQYF
TRBV28 . CASSLYRWGSTDTQYF
TRBV6-1 TRBD1 CASKLRTGGAYEQYF
TRBV4-2 . CASSHPGPNPGELFF
TRBV5-1 TRBD1 CASSLTGDRGQPQHF
TRBV6-1 TRBD2 CASSEAAGGLDTQYF
TRBV27 . CASSKQGGYTF
TRBV6-1 TRBD1 CASSGQAVGSEKQFF
TRBV24-1 . CATSDLKQGIKNEQFF
TRBV10-3 TRBD1 CAIRSGTANNQPQHF
TRBV9 . CASSYSGTTTDTQYF
TRBV10-2 TRBD2 CASSASGGFYEQYF
TRBV6-1 . CASSGLGIRLSQPQHF
TRBV6-1 . CASRRGAGETQYF
TRBV27 TRBD1 CASTSYRGNGFSF
TRBV27 . CASSFLTATDTQYF
TRBV6-5 . CASSYSSSLDAGELFF